Listed below are T cell receptor beta chains from one sample, sequenced in a study of molecular identifiers for immune sequencing clone quantification. TCRdb called the PCR reads again in MiXCR, with one record for every CDR3 protein. The table lists around 460,000 distinct CDR3 sequences, 20% to 25% of them singletons. The sequencing sample was made of naive CD8+ T cells from blood, with Jurkat cell RNA spiked in. These receptors were obtained from a human donor in good health. Some libraries in this study had Jurkat cell RNA spiked in. Each CDR3 is given without its conserved first and last residue. Fields, in order: CDR3 length, J gene, D gene, V gene, clone size, CDR3 protein. The D gene is left open where the match is weak. Size is omitted from some rows. Given values are once, few, many or a class for expanded clones.

cdr3_length: 12; j_call: TRBJ2-7; d_call: .; v_call: TRBV28; clone_size: .; cdr3_aa: ASSLLDEGNEQY
cdr3_length: 15; j_call: TRBJ2-2; d_call: TRBD1; v_call: TRBV6-2/TRBV6-3; clone_size: .; cdr3_aa: ASSYSLDRGNTGELF
cdr3_length: 13; j_call: TRBJ2-5; d_call: TRBD1; v_call: TRBV9; clone_size: few; cdr3_aa: ASSGGTGVRETQY
cdr3_length: 14; j_call: TRBJ1-5; d_call: .; v_call: TRBV5-6; clone_size: many; cdr3_aa: ASSLSLGGRNQPQH
cdr3_length: 15; j_call: TRBJ1-2; d_call: .; v_call: TRBV28; clone_size: .; cdr3_aa: ASSPIGGSKSNYGYT
cdr3_length: 12; j_call: TRBJ1-5; d_call: .; v_call: TRBV7-9; clone_size: few; cdr3_aa: ASSHPGRNQPQH
cdr3_length: 11; j_call: TRBJ2-7; d_call: .; v_call: TRBV28; clone_size: many; cdr3_aa: ASRPVGFYEQY
cdr3_length: 13; j_call: TRBJ1-1; d_call: TRBD1; v_call: TRBV7-6; clone_size: few; cdr3_aa: ASSLRQGEVTEAF
cdr3_length: 13; j_call: TRBJ2-2; d_call: TRBD2; v_call: TRBV28; clone_size: many; cdr3_aa: ASSPRTSGTGELF
cdr3_length: 15; j_call: TRBJ2-3; d_call: .; v_call: TRBV24-1; clone_size: many; cdr3_aa: ATSASAAKPKADTQY
cdr3_length: 12; j_call: TRBJ2-7; d_call: TRBD1; v_call: TRBV6-1; clone_size: many; cdr3_aa: ASSDVGQGYEQY
cdr3_length: 13; j_call: TRBJ2-3; d_call: .; v_call: TRBV12-5; clone_size: few; cdr3_aa: ASGLGPDGGDTQY
cdr3_length: 14; j_call: TRBJ2-2; d_call: .; v_call: TRBV4-3; clone_size: .; cdr3_aa: ASSQGVGANTGELF
cdr3_length: 12; j_call: TRBJ2-7; d_call: TRBD1; v_call: TRBV5-1; clone_size: many; cdr3_aa: ASTSGGGETEQY
cdr3_length: 13; j_call: TRBJ1-2; d_call: TRBD1; v_call: TRBV7-6; clone_size: few; cdr3_aa: ASSPLGQANYGYT
cdr3_length: 16; j_call: TRBJ1-3; d_call: TRBD1; v_call: TRBV6-5; clone_size: few; cdr3_aa: ASSYTGTGATPGNTIY
cdr3_length: 16; j_call: TRBJ1-5; d_call: .; v_call: TRBV4-3; clone_size: many; cdr3_aa: ASSPTLGGLLSNQPQH
cdr3_length: 15; j_call: TRBJ2-7; d_call: .; v_call: TRBV28; clone_size: .; cdr3_aa: ASSLVGHNPHSYEQY
cdr3_length: 12; j_call: TRBJ1-1; d_call: .; v_call: TRBV5-3; clone_size: .; cdr3_aa: ASSSEWGHTEAF
cdr3_length: 12; j_call: TRBJ2-1; d_call: TRBD2; v_call: TRBV12-3/TRBV12-4; clone_size: many; cdr3_aa: ASSYSGRRDEQF
cdr3_length: 14; j_call: TRBJ2-7; d_call: TRBD2; v_call: TRBV4-3; clone_size: few; cdr3_aa: ASSQSSGRLTYEQY
cdr3_length: 12; j_call: TRBJ2-1; d_call: .; v_call: TRBV2; clone_size: many; cdr3_aa: ASSNSGGGNEQF
cdr3_length: 12; j_call: TRBJ2-1; d_call: .; v_call: TRBV7-8; clone_size: few; cdr3_aa: ASSLEQLHNEQF
cdr3_length: 13; j_call: TRBJ2-5; d_call: .; v_call: TRBV9; clone_size: few; cdr3_aa: ASNQGRGASETQY